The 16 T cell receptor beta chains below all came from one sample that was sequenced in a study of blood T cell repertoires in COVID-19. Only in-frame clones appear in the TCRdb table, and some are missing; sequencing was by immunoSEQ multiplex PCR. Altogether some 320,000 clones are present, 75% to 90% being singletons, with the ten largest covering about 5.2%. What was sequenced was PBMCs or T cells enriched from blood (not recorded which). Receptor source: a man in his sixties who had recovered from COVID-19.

The CDR3 region has the DNA TGTGCCAGCAGTCACCCCCAATTGGACAGCTCAGAAGCTTTCTTT. Residues: CASSHPQLDSSEAFF. This chain connects TRBV2 to TRBJ1-1, with D possibly being TRBD1 (6 bases). Germline CDR1 SNHLY, CDR2 FYNNEI. The CDR3 spans 15 residues. The ends were cut back, 5 bases at V and 8 bases at J, with 21 bases in the middle.

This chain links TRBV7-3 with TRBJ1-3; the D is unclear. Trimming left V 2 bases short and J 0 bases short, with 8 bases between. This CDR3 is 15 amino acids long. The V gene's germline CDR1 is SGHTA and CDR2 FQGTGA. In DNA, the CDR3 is TGTGCCAGCAGCTTAGCTGCGAGCTCTGGAAACACCATATATTTT. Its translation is CASSLAASSGNTIYF. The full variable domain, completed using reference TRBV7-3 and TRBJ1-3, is GAGVSQTPSNKVTEKGKYVELRCDPISGHTALYWYRQSLGQGPEFLIYFQGTGAADDSGLPNDRFFAVRPEGSVSTLKIQRTERGDSAVYLCASSLAASSGNTIYFGEGSWLTVV.

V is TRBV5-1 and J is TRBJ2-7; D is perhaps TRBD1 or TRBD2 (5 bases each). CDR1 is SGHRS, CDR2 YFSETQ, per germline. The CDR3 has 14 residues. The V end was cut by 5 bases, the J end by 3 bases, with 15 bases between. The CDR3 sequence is CASSLTDGNYEQYF. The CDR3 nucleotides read TGCGCCAGCAGTTTGACAGACGGGAACTACGAGCAGTACTTC.

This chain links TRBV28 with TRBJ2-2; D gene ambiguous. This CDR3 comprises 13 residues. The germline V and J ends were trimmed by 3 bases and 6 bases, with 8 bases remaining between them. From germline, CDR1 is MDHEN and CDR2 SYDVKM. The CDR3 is CASSFGQAGELFF. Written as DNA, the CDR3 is TGTGCCAGCAGTTTTGGCCAGGCCGGGGAGCTGTTTTTT.

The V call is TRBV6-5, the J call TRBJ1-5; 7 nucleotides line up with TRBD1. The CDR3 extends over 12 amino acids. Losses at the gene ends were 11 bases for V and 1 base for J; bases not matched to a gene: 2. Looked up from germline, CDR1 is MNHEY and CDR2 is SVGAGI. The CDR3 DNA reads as TGTGCCCCGGACAGGAGCAATCAGCCCCAGCATTTT. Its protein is CAPDRSNQPQHF.

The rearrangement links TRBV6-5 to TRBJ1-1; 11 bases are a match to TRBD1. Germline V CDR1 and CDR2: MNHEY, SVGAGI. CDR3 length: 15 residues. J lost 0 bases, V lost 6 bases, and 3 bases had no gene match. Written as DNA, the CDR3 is TGTGCCAGCAGCCGGGACAGGGGGATGAACACTGAAGCTTTCTTT. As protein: CASSRDRGMNTEAFF.

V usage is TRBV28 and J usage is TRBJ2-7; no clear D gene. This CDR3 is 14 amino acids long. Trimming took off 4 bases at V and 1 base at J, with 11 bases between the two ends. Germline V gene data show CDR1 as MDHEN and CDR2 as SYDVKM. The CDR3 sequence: CASSSLQPSYEQYF. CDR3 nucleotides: TGTGCCAGCAGTTCCTTACAGCCTTCCTACGAGCAGTACTTC.

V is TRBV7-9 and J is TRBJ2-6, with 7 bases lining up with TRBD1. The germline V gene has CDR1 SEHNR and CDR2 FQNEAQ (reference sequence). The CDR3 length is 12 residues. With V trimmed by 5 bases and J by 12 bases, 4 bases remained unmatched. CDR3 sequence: CASSQDRVVLTF. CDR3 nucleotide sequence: TGTGCCAGCAGCCAAGACAGGGTCGTCCTGACTTTC. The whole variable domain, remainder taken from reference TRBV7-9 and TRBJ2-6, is DTGVSQNPRHKITKRGQNVTFRCDPISEHNRLYWYRQTLGQGPEFLTYFQNEAQLEKSRLLSDRFSAERPKGSFSTLEIQRTEQGDSAMYLCASSQDRVVLTFGAGSRLTVL.

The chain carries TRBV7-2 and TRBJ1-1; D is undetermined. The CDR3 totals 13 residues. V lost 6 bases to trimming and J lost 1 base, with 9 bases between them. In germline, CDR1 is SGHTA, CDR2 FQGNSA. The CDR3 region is CASSQQKNTEAFF. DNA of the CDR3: TGTGCCAGCAGTCAACAGAAGAACACTGAAGCTTTCTTT.

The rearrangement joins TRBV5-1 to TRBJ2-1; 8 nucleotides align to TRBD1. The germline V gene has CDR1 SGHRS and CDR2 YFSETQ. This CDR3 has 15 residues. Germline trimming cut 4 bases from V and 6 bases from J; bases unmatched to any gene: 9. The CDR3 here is CASSGGTGPFNEQFF. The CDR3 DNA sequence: TGCGCCAGCAGCGGAGGGACAGGCCCTTTCAATGAGCAGTTCTTC.

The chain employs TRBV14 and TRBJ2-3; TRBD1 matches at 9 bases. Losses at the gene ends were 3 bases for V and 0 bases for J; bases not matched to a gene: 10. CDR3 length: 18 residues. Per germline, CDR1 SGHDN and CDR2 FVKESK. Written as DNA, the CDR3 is TGTGCCAGCAGCCAGGTGGGACAGGGTTCAACTAGCACAGATACGCAGTATTTT. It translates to CASSQVGQGSTSTDTQYF. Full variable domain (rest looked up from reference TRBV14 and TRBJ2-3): EAGVTQFPSHSVIEKGQTVTLRCDPISGHDNLYWYRRVMGKEIKFLLHFVKESKQDESGMPNNRFLAERTGGTYSTLKVQPAELEDSGVYFCASSQVGQGSTSTDTQYFGPGTRLTVL.

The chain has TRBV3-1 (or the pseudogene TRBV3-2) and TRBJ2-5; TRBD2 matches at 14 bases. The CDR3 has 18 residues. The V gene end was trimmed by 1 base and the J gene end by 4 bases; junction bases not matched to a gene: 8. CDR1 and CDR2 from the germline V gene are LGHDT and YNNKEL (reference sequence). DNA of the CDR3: TGTGCCAGCAGCCAAGGTCCGCGACTAGCGGGAGGGCGAGAGACCCAGTACTTC. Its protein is CASSQGPRLAGGRETQYF.

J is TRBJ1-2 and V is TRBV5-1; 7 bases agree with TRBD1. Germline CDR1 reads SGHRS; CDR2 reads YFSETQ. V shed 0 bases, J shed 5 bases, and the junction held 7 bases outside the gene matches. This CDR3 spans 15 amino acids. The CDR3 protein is CASSLDGNRGYGYTF. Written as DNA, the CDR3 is TGCGCCAGCAGCTTGGACGGGAACAGGGGTTATGGCTACACCTTC.

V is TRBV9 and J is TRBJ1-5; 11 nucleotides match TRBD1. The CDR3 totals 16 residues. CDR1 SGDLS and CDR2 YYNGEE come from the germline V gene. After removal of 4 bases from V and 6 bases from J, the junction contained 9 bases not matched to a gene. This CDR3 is CASSPRTGGVFQPQHF. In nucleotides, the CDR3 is TGTGCCAGCAGCCCAAGGACAGGGGGCGTTTTTCAGCCCCAGCATTTT.

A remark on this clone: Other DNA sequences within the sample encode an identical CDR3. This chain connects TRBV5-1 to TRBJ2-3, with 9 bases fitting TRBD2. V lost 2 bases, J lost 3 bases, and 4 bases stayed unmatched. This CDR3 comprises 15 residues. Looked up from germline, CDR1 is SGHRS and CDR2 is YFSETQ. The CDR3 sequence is CASSFLAGVTDTQYF. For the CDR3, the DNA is TGCGCCAGCAGCTTCTTAGCGGGAGTAACAGATACGCAGTATTTT.

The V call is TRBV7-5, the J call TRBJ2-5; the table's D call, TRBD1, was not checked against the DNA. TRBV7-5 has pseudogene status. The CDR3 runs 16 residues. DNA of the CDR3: TGTGCCAGAAGCCAATCTAGGGACAGAGGCCAAGAGACCCAGTACTTC. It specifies CARSQSRDRGQETQYF.